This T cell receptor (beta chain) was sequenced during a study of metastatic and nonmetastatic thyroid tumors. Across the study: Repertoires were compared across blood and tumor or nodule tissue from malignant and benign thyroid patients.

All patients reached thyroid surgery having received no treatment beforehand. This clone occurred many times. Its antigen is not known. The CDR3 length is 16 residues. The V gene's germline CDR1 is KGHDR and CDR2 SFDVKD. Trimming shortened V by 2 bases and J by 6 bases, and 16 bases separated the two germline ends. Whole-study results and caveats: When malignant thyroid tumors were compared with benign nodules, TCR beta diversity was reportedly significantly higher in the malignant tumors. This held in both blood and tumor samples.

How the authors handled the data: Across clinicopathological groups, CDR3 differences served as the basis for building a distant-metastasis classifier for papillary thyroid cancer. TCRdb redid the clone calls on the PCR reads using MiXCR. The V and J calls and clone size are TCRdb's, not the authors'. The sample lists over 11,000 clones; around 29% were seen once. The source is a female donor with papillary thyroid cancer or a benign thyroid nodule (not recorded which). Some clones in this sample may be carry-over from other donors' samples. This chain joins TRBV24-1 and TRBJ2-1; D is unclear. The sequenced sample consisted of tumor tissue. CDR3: CATSDSRLNPANEQFF. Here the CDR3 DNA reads TGTGCCACCAGTGATTCTCGACTGAATCCGGCCAATGAGCAGTTCTTC.